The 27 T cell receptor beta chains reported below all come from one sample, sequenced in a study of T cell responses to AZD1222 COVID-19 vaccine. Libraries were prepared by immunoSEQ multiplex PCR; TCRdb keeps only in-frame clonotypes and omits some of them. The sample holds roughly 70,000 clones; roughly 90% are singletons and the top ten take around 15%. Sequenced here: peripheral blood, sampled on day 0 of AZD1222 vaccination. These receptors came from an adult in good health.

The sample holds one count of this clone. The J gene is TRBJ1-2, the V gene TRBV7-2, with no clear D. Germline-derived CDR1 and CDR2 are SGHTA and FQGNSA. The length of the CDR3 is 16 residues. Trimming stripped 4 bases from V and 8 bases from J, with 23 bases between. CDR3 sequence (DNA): TGTGCCAGCAGCTCCCCAGAGGGTAGGGTATCGGACGGCTACACCTTC. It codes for CASSSPEGRVSDGYTF.

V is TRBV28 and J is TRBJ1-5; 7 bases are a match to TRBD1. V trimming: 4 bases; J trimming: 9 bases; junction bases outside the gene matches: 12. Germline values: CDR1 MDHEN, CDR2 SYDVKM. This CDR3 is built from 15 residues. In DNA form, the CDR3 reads TGTGCCAGCAGTTCACCCTGGACAGGACTGGGGCCCCAGCATTTT. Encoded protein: CASSSPWTGLGPQHF.

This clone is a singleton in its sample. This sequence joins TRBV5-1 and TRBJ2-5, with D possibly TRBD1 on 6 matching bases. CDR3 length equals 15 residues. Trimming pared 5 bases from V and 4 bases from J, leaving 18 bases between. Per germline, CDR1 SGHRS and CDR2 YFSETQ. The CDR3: CASSLRGSFVETQYF. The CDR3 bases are TGCGCCAGCAGTTTGAGGGGGAGTTTCGTAGAGACCCAGTACTTC.

Written as DNA, the CDR3 is TGTGCCAGCAGCCCGACAGGGGTGGTTTCACCCCTCCACTTT. It codes for CASSPTGVVSPLHF. The rearrangement joins TRBV6-5 to TRBJ1-6; TRBD1 agrees at 8 bases. The CDR3 runs to 14 residues. Germline V gene sequence: CDR1 MNHEY, CDR2 SVGAGI. The junction had 7 bases not matched to a gene; V was cut back by 6 bases and J by 9 bases.

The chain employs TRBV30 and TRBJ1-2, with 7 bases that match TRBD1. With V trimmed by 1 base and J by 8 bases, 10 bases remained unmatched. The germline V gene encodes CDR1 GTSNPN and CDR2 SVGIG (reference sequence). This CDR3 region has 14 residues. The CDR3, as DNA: TGTGCCTGGAGTGCAGACAGGGTCTCGTCCGGCTACACCTTC. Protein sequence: CAWSADRVSSGYTF. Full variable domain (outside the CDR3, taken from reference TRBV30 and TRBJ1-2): SQTIHQWPATLVQPVGSPLSLECTVEGTSNPNLYWYRQAAGRGLQLLFYSVGIGQISSEVPQNLSASRPQDRQFILSSKKLLLSDSGFYLCAWSADRVSSGYTFGSGTRLTVV.

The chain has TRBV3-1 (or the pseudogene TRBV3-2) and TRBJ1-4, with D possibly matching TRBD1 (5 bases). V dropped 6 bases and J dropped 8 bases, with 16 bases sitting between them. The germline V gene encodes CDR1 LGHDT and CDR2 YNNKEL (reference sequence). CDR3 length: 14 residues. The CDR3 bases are TGTGCCAGCAGGCGGCTCGACCGGGACGAAAAACTGTTTTTT. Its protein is CASRRLDRDEKLFF.

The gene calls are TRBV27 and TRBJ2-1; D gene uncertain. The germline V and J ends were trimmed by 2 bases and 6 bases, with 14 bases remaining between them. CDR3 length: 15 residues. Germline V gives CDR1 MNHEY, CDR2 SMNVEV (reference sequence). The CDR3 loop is CASSLRAGSVNEQFF. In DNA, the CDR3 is TGTGCCAGCAGTTTACGGGCTGGCTCAGTCAATGAGCAGTTCTTC.

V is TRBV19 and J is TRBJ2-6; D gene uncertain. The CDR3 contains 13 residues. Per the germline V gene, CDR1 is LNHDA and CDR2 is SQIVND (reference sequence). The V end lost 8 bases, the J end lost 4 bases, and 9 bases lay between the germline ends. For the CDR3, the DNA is TGTGCCAGTGCCCCGCTAGGGGCCAACGTCCTGACTTTC. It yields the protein CASAPLGANVLTF.

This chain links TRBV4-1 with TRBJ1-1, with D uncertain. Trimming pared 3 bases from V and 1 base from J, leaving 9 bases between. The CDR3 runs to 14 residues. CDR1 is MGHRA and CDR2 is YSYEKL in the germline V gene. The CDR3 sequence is CASSHGRRNTEAFF. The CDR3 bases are TGCGCCAGCAGCCACGGTCGGAGGAACACTGAAGCTTTCTTT.

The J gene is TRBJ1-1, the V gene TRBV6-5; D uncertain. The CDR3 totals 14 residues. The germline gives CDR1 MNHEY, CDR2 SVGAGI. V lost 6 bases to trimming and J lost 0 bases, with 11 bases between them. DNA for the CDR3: TGTGCCAGCAGCGTGACAAGCATGAACACTGAAGCTTTCTTT. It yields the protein CASSVTSMNTEAFF.

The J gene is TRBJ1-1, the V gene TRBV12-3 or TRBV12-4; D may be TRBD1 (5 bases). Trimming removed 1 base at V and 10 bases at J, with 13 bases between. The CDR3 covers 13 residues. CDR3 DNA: TGTGCCAGCAGTTTAGATTGGGGGGAAGGAGCTTTCTTT. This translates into CASSLDWGEGAFF.

The CDR3 DNA reads TGTGCCAGCAGTGAACAGGGGGACGCCTACGAGCAGTACTTC. This encodes CASSEQGDAYEQYF. The genes are TRBV6-1 and TRBJ2-7, with TRBD1 identical over 7 bases. This CDR3 contains 14 residues. J gave up 2 bases and V 2 bases, and 3 bases lay outside the gene matches. Germline V lookup: CDR1 MNHNS, CDR2 SASEGT.

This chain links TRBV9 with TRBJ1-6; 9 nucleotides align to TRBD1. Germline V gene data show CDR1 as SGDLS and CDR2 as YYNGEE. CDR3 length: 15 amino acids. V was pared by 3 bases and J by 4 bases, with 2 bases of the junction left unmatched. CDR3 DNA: TGTGCCAGCAGCGCCGGGACAGGGTATAATTCACCCCTCCACTTT. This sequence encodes CASSAGTGYNSPLHF.

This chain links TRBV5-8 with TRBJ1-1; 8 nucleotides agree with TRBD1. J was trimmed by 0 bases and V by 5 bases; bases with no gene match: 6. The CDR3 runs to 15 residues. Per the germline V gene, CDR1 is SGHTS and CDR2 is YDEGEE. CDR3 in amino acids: CASRRQGFMNTEAFF. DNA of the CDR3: TGTGCCAGCAGAAGACAGGGGTTTATGAACACTGAAGCTTTCTTT.

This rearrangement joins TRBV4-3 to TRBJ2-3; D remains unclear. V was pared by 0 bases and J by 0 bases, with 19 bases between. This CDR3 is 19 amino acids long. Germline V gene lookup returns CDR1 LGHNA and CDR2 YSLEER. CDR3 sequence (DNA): TGCGCCAGCAGCCAAGATCTTCGGCAGCGCCCAACTAGCACAGATACGCAGTATTTT. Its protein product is CASSQDLRQRPTSTDTQYF.

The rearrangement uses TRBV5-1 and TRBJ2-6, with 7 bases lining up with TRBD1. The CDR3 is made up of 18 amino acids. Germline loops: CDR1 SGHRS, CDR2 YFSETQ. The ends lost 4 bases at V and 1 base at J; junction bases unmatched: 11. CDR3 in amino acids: CASSNQPGTASGANVLTF. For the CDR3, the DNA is TGCGCCAGCAGCAACCAACCTGGGACAGCTTCTGGGGCCAACGTCCTGACTTTC.

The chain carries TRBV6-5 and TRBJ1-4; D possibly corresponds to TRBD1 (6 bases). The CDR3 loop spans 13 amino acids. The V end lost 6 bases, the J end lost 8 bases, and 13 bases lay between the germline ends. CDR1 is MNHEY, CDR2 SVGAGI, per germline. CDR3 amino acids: CASRSRGGEKLFF. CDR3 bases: TGTGCCAGCAGGAGCAGGGGAGGCGAAAAACTGTTTTTT.

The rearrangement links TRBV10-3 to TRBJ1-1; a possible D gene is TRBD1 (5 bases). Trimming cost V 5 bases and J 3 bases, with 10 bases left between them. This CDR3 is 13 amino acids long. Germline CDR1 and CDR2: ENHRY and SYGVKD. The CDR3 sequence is CAISLKGDTEAFF. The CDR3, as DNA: TGTGCCATCAGTCTCAAAGGGGACACTGAAGCTTTCTTT.

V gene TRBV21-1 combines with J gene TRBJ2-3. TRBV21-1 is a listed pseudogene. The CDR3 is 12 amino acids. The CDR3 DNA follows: TGTGCCAGCAGCAAAGGCTGGTATACGCAGTATTTT. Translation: CASSKGWYTQYF.

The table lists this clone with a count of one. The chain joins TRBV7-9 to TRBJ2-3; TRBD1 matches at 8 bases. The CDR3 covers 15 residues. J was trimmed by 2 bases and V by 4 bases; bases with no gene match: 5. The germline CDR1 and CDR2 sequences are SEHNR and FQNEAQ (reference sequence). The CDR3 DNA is TGTGCCAGCAGCTCCGGACAGGGAAACACAGATACGCAGTATTTT. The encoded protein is CASSSGQGNTDTQYF.

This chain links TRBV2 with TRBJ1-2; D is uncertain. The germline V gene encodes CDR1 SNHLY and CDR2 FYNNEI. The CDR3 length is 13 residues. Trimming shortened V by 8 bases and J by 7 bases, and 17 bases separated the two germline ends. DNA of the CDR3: TGTGCCAGCCGGCTCGAGGAACTGGCTGGCTACACCTTC. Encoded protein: CASRLEELAGYTF.

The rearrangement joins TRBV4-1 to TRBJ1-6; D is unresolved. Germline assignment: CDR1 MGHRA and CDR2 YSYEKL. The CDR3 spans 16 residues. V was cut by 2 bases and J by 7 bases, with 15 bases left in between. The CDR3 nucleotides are TGCGCCAGCAGCCAACGCCAGAGAGAAGGAAATTCACCCCTCCACTTT. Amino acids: CASSQRQREGNSPLHF.

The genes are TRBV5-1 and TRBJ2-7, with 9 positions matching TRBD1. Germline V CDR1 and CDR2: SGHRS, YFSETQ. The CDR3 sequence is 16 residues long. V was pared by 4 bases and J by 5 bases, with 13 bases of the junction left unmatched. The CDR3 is CASSPSTTGGRHEQYF. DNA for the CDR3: TGCGCCAGCAGCCCATCGACGACAGGGGGTAGACACGAGCAGTACTTC.

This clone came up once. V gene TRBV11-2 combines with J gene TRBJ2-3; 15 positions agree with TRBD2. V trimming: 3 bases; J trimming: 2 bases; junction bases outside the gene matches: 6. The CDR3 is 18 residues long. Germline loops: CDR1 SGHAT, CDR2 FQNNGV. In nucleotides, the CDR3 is TGTGCCAGCAGCTTGGGGACTAGCGGGGGGCCCCACACAGATACGCAGTATTTT. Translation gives CASSLGTSGGPHTDTQYF.

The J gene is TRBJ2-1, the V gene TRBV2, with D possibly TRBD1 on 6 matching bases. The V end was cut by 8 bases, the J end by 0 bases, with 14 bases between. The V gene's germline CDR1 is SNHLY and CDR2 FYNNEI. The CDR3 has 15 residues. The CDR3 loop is CASDRGTISYNEQFF. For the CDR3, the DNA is TGTGCCAGCGATCGTGGGACAATCTCCTACAATGAGCAGTTCTTC.

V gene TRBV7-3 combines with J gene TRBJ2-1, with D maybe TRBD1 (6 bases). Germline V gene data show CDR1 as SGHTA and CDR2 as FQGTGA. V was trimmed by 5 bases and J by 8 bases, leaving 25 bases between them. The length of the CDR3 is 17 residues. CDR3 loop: CASSPSQGRAQFYEQFF. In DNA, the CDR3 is TGTGCCAGCAGCCCGTCACAGGGAAGGGCCCAGTTCTATGAGCAGTTCTTC.

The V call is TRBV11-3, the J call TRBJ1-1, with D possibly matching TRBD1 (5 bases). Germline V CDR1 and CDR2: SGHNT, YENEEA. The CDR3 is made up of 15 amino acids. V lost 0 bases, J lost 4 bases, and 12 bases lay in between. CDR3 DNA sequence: TGTGCCAGCAGCTTAGATCGCCAGGGTTCCACTGAAGCTTTCTTT. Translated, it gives CASSLDRQGSTEAFF.